This T cell receptor (beta chain) was profiled in a study of blood T cell repertoires in COVID-19. Study-wide background: COVID-19 samples from acute and convalescent phases originated in the United States, Italy and Spain. T cells, B-cell-depleted T cells, or PBMCs provided the cDNA or gDNA that served as material.

In the authors' methods: Amplification of reference gene primers provided the estimated nucleated cell counts. TCRdb's table, derived via immunoSEQ multiplex PCR, lists solely in-frame clones and lacks some. The V and J calls and clone size were taken over from that table, and D and trimming were inferred from the DNA. The table shows a few hundred thousand clones, with about 88% occurring only once. The table lists this clone with a count of one. The sequence was collected from a middle-aged man with active or convalescent COVID-19. The sample was peripheral blood.

CDR3 protein: CASSLGQGASYNEQFF. In DNA, the CDR3 is TGTGCCAGCAGCTTGGGACAGGGGGCTTCCTACAATGAGCAGTTCTTC. The rearrangement uses TRBV28 and TRBJ2-1; 12 positions agree with TRBD1. Germline V gene lookup returns CDR1 MDHEN and CDR2 SYDVKM. V lost 6 bases, J lost 1 base, and 4 bases stayed unmatched. This CDR3 comprises 16 residues.